These 18 T cell receptor beta chains share one sample of origin, sequenced in a study of T-cell memory formation after mild COVID-19. One entry per CDR3 protein results from TCRdb running MiXCR on the 5' RACE reads. This sample has about 270,000 distinct CDR3 sequences, with 15% found just once. Sequenced sample: PBMCs or a T cell subset sorted from them (not recorded which). All receptors derive from an adult woman who had mild COVID-19 (a few samples of this study predate the infection). Cell type and time point are not known.

The chain carries TRBV5-1 and TRBJ1-2; D possibly corresponds to TRBD1 (5 bases). CDR1 SGHRS and CDR2 YFSETQ come from the germline V gene. Trimming pared 5 bases from V and 8 bases from J, leaving 13 bases between. The CDR3 sequence is 12 residues long. The CDR3 reads CASRPDIGGYTF. In DNA form, the CDR3 reads TGCGCCAGCAGACCGGACATAGGGGGCTACACCTTC.

This clonotype appeared many times. The V call is TRBV2, the J call TRBJ2-3, with 8 bases that match TRBD2. V trimming: 8 bases; J trimming: 3 bases; junction bases outside the gene matches: 4. Germline CDR1 and CDR2: SNHLY and FYNNEI. CDR3 length: 13 amino acids. The CDR3, as DNA: TGTGCCAGCCAGGGGACTAGTACAGATACGCAGTATTTT. As protein: CASQGTSTDTQYF.

This clonotype was recorded a few times. The chain is built from TRBV7-3 and TRBJ2-1, with 10 bases identical to TRBD2. The CDR3 is 15 amino acids. The germline V gene has CDR1 SGHTA and CDR2 FQGTGA. The junction had 9 bases not matched to a gene; V was cut back by 3 bases and J by 10 bases. Here the CDR3 DNA reads TGTGCCAGCAGCTTGCTAGCGGGAGAATGGCGGGAGCAGTTCTTC. Encoded protein: CASSLLAGEWREQFF.

The chain has TRBV12-3 or TRBV12-4 and TRBJ1-2, with 9 bases lining up with TRBD1. Unmatched junction bases numbered 8, after V lost 4 bases and J lost 5 bases. This CDR3 region has 15 residues. As DNA, the CDR3 is TGTGCCAGCAGTTATCCGGGACAGGGCAGATATGGCTACACCTTC. Translated: CASSYPGQGRYGYTF.

The rearrangement uses TRBV30 and TRBJ2-5, with D perhaps TRBD1 or TRBD2 (6 bases each). The V and J ends lost 5 bases and 4 bases respectively, with 14 bases between them. The CDR3 has 13 amino acids. The germline CDR1 and CDR2 sequences are GTSNPN and SVGIG (reference sequence). The CDR3 loop is CAWALGGPETQYF. The CDR3 DNA sequence: TGTGCCTGGGCCCTAGGGGGGCCAGAGACCCAGTACTTC.

V gene TRBV4-1 combines with J gene TRBJ2-7; maybe TRBD2 (6 bases). Germline CDR1 is MGHRA and CDR2 is YSYEKL. Trimming shortened V by 3 bases and J by 3 bases, and 15 bases separated the two germline ends. This CDR3 has 15 residues. CDR3 sequence: CASSQGISSDYEQYF. The CDR3 nucleotides are TGCGCCAGCAGCCAGGGGATATCTAGCGACTACGAGCAGTACTTC.

This clonotype was observed a handful of times. The chain links TRBV6-5 to TRBJ2-7, with 11 nucleotides matching TRBD2. The V gene's germline CDR1 is MNHEY and CDR2 SVGAGI. V shed 7 bases, J shed 1 base, and the junction held 9 bases outside the gene matches. The CDR3 extends over 16 amino acids. As DNA, the CDR3 is TGTGCCAGCAAGAGGACCACTAGCGGGAGTTCCTACGAGCAGTACTTC. Protein product: CASKRTTSGSSYEQYF.

A few counts support this clonotype. The chain joins TRBV12-3 or TRBV12-4 to TRBJ2-2; 8 bases match TRBD1. The CDR3 contains 13 residues. Unmatched junction bases numbered 1, after V lost 10 bases and J lost 0 bases. CDR3 nucleotide sequence: TGTGCCACCAGGGGGCCGAACACCGGGGAGCTGTTTTTT. This gives the protein CATRGPNTGELFF.

The sample holds a few counts of this clonotype. The chain has TRBV9 and TRBJ2-1, with 8 bases lining up with TRBD2. The CDR3 is 15 residues long. Per germline, CDR1 SGDLS and CDR2 YYNGEE. V was pared by 3 bases and J by 4 bases, with 6 bases of the junction left unmatched. The CDR3 spells CASSAREGGYNEQFF. The CDR3 nucleotides read TGTGCCAGCAGCGCTCGGGAGGGCGGTTACAATGAGCAGTTCTTC.

The V and J genes are TRBV5-1 and TRBJ2-6; no reliable D call. CDR3 length: 15 amino acids. The V and J ends lost 4 bases and 0 bases respectively, with 8 bases between them. Germline V gene lookup returns CDR1 SGHRS and CDR2 YFSETQ. In DNA, the CDR3 is TGCGCCAGCAGCCAGGACGGCTCTGGGGCCAACGTCCTGACTTTC. Translation: CASSQDGSGANVLTF.

This chain links TRBV12-3 or TRBV12-4 with TRBJ2-2, with unresolved D. The ends were cut back, 7 bases at V and 0 bases at J, with 15 bases in the middle. This CDR3 has 16 residues. The CDR3 DNA sequence: TGTGCCAGCACCCAAGAAGGCCGACCGAACACCGGGGAGCTGTTTTTT. Translated, it gives CASTQEGRPNTGELFF.

This clonotype turned up a few times. The chain uses TRBV7-9 and TRBJ1-5; D is unclear. V dropped 1 base and J dropped 7 bases, with 11 bases sitting between them. CDR1 is SEHNR and CDR2 is FQNEAQ in the germline V gene (reference sequence). The CDR3 is 14 amino acids. Here the CDR3 reads CASSLDFSGQPQHF. The CDR3 DNA follows: TGTGCCAGCAGCTTAGATTTTTCGGGGCAGCCCCAGCATTTT.

The chain couples TRBV4-2 to TRBJ2-1; D remains unclear. The CDR3 covers 16 residues. Trimming pared 3 bases from V and 7 bases from J, leaving 19 bases between. The V gene's germline CDR1 is LGHNA and CDR2 YNFKEQ. CDR3 DNA: TGTGCCAGCAGCCATCTGGGCGCTAGACGGCAAAATGAGCAGTTCTTC. It specifies CASSHLGARRQNEQFF.

The J gene is TRBJ2-3, the V gene TRBV6-5; 9 bases align to TRBD2. This CDR3 has 15 residues. Germline loops: CDR1 MNHEY, CDR2 SVGAGI. Losses at the gene ends were 6 bases for V and 4 bases for J; bases not matched to a gene: 8. For the CDR3, the DNA is TGTGCCAGCAGCCATATAGCGGGAGTGGCAGATACGCAGTATTTT. Protein: CASSHIAGVADTQYF.

This clonotype occurred many times. In DNA form, the CDR3 reads TGCGCCAGCAGCCCAGGGGCGGGGGGGAGCACTGAAGCTTTCTTT. It encodes CASSPGAGGSTEAFF. J is TRBJ1-1 and V is TRBV5-1; D might be TRBD1 (6 bases). Germline-derived CDR1 and CDR2 are SGHRS and YFSETQ. The CDR3 extends over 15 amino acids. Trimming removed 4 bases at V and 4 bases at J, with 17 bases between.

A few counts support this clonotype. The chain combines TRBV6-1 with TRBJ1-2; 7 bases align to TRBD1. The CDR3 contains 14 residues. V trimming: 1 base; J trimming: 14 bases; junction bases outside the gene matches: 13. From germline, CDR1 is MNHNS and CDR2 SASEGT. The CDR3 nucleotides read TGTGCCAGCAGTGAAGGGAACAGGGGAAGAGGAGGTACCTTC. It yields the protein CASSEGNRGRGGTF.

This clonotype has only a few counts. The chain couples TRBV30 to TRBJ2-2, with D perhaps TRBD1 (5 bases). V dropped 7 bases and J dropped 4 bases, with 10 bases sitting between them. This CDR3 spans 12 amino acids. Germline CDR1 reads GTSNPN; CDR2 reads SVGIG (reference sequence). The CDR3 DNA reads TGTGCCTCTAGGACAACCACCGGGGAGCTGTTTTTT. The encoded protein is CASRTTTGELFF.

This chain uses TRBV5-6 with TRBJ1-5; D unresolved. Trimming removed 1 base from V and 4 bases from J, with 6 bases in between. The CDR3 is 13 amino acids. Germline CDR1 is SGHDT and CDR2 is YYEEEE. The CDR3 loop is CASSLYGNQPQHF. The CDR3 nucleotides read TGTGCCAGCAGCTTGTATGGGAATCAGCCCCAGCATTTT.